A single sample gave rise to the 3 T cell receptor beta chains below, sequenced in a study of T cells in Graves' hyperthyroidism and ophthalmopathy. There were TCR beta CDR3 regions amplified from RNA transcripts. The HTBI primer set was used in a first-round RT-PCR of the TCR CDR3. TCRdb analysed the multiplex PCR reads with MiXCR anew, one entry per CDR3 protein. The top ten clones hold roughly 24% of a sample with hundreds of thousands of distinct CDR3 sequences, about 15% of them seen once. The source material was blood. The receptor source for this set is a woman between 25 and 40 years old with Graves' hyperthyroidism.

This clonotype came up many times. The rearrangement uses TRBV29-1 and TRBJ2-7; 7 bases are a match to TRBD2. The V and J ends lost 5 bases and 3 bases, in that order; junction bases with no gene match: 7. From germline, CDR1 is SQVTM and CDR2 ANQGSEA. This CDR3 spans 13 amino acids. Here the CDR3 reads CSVRDSGGYEQYF. The CDR3 coding sequence is TGCAGCGTTCGTGACTCGGGGGGCTACGAGCAGTACTTC.

This clonotype was seen repeatedly, ten times or more. The J gene is TRBJ2-1, the V gene TRBV6-2 or TRBV6-3, with no clear D. Germline-derived CDR1 and CDR2 are MNHEY and SVGEGT. Trimming removed 5 bases from V and 7 bases from J, with 12 bases in between. The CDR3 consists of 13 residues. CDR3 sequence reads: CASSPTSQNEQFF. CDR3 DNA: TGTGCCAGCAGTCCAACATCCCAGAATGAGCAGTTCTTC.

V is TRBV30 and J is TRBJ2-7, with 11 positions matching TRBD2. The CDR3 extends over 13 amino acids. The J segment lost 6 bases and the V segment lost 1 base, leaving 2 bases of the junction unmatched. The germline CDR1 and CDR2 sequences are GTSNPN and SVGIG (reference sequence). CDR3 coding DNA: TGTGCCTGGAGTGCTAGCGGGAGGCTCGAGCAGTACTTC. Its protein product is CAWSASGRLEQYF.